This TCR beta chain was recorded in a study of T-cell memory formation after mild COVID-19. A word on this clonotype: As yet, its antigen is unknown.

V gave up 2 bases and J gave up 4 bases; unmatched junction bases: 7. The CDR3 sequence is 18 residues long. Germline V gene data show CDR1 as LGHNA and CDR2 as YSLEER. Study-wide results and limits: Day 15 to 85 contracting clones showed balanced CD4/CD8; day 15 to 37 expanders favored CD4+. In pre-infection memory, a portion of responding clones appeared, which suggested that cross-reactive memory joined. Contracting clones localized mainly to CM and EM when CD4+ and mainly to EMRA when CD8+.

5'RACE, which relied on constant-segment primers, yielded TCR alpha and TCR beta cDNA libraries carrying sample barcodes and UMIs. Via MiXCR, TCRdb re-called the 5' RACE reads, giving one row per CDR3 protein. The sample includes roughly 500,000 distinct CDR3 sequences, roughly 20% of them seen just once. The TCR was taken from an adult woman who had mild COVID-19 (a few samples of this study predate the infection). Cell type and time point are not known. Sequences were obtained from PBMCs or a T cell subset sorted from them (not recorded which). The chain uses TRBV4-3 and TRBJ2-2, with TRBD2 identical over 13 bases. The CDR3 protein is CASSQPRLAGGGTGELFF. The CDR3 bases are TGCGCCAGCAGCCAACCCCGACTAGCGGGAGGAGGCACCGGGGAGCTGTTTTTT.